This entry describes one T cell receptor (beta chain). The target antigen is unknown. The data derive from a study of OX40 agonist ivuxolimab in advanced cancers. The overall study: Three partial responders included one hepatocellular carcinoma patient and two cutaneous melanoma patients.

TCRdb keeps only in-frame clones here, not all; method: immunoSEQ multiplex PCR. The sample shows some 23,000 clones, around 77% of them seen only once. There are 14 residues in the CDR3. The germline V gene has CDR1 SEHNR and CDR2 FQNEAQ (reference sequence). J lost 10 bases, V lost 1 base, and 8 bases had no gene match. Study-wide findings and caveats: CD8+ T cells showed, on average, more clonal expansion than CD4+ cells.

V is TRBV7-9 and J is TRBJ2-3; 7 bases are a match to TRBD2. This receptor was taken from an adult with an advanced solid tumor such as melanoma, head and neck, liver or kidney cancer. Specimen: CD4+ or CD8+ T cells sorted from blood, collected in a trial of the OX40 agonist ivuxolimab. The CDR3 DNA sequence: TGTGCCAGCAGCTTAGAGTTCGGGGGGACGCCGCAGTATTTT. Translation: CASSLEFGGTPQYF.